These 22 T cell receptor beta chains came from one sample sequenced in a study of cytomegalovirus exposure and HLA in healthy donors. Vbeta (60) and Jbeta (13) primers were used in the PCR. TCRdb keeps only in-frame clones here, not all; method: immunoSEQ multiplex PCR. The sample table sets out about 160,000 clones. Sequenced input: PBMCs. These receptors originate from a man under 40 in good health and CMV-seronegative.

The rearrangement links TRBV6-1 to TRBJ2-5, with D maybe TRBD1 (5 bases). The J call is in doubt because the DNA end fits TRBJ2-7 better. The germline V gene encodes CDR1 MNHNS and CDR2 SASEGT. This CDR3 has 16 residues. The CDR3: CASSEQGPPLNYEQYF. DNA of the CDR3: TGTGCCAGCAGTGAACAGGGCCCCCCCCTCAACTACGAGCAGTACTTC.

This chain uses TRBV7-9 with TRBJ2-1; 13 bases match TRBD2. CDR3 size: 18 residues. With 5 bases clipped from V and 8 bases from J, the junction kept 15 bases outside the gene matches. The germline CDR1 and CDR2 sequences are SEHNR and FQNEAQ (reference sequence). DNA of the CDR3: TGTGCCAGCAGCCCAAACAGCGGACTAGCGGGAGCTGTCTATGAGCAGTTCTTC. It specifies CASSPNSGLAGAVYEQFF. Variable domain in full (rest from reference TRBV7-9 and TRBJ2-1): DTGVSQNPRHKITKRGQNVTFRCDPISEHNRLYWYRQTLGQGPEFLTYFQNEAQLEKSRLLSDRFSAERPKGSFSTLEIQRTEQGDSAMYLCASSPNSGLAGAVYEQFFGPGTRLTVL.

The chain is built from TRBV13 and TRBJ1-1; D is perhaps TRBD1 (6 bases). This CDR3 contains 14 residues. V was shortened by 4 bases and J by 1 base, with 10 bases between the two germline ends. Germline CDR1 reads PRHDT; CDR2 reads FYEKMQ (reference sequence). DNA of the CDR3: TGTGCCAGCAGCTCGGGACAACCGAACACTGAAGCTTTCTTT. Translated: CASSSGQPNTEAFF.

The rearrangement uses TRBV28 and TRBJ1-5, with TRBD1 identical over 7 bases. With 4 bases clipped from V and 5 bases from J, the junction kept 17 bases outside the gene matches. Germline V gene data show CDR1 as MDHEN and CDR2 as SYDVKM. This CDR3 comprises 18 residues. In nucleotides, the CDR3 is TGTGCCAGCAGTTCGACCGGACAGGAGATTGGTCAGGATCAGCCCCAGCATTTT. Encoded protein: CASSSTGQEIGQDQPQHF.

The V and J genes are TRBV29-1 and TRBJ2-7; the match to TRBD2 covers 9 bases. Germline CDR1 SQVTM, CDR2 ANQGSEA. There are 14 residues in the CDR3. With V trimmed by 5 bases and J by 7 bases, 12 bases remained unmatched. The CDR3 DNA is TGCAGCGTTCCTCTTGGTAGCGGGAGAGGAGAGCAGTACTTC. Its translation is CSVPLGSGRGEQYF.

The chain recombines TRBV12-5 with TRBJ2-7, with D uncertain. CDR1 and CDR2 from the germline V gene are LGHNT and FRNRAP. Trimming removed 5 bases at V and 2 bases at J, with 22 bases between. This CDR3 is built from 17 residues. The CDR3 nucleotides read TGTGCTAGTGGTCCAAGTCAGTGGGCCACGAAAACCTACGAGCAGTACTTC. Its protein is CASGPSQWATKTYEQYF.

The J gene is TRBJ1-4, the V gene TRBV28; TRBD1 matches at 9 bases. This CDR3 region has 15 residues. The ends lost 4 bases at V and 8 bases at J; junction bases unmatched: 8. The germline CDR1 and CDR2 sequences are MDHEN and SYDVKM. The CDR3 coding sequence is TGTGCCAGCAGTTCGACCGGGACAGGGCGGGAAAAACTGTTTTTT. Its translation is CASSSTGTGREKLFF.

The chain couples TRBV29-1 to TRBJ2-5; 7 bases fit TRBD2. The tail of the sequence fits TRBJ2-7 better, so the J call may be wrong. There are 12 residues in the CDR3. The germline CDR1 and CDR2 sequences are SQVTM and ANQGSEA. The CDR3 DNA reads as TGCAGCGTTGACAGGCCGGGGGGCGAGCAGTACTTC. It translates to CSVDRPGGEQYF.

The CDR3 coding sequence is TGCAGCGTTGTGGGAGGGGAAGGACGCTATGGCTACACCTTC. Translating it yields CSVVGGEGRYGYTF. V and J are TRBV29-1 and TRBJ1-2; a possible D gene is TRBD1 (5 bases). The CDR3 has 14 amino acids. The germline V gene encodes CDR1 SQVTM and CDR2 ANQGSEA. V was shortened by 4 bases and J by 4 bases, with 16 bases between the two germline ends.

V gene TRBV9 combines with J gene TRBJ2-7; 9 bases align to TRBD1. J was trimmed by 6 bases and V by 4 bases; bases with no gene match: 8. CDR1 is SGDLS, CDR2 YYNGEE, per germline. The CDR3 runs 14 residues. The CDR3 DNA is TGTGCCAGCAGCCCCCGGGGACAGGGCGGCGAGCAGTACTTC. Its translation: CASSPRGQGGEQYF.

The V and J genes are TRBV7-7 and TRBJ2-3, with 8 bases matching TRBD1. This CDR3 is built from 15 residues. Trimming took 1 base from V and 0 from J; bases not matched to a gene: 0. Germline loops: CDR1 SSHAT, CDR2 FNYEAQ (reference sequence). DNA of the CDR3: TGTGCCAGCAGCTTAGGGACAGGGAGCACAGATACGCAGTATTTT. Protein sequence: CASSLGTGSTDTQYF.

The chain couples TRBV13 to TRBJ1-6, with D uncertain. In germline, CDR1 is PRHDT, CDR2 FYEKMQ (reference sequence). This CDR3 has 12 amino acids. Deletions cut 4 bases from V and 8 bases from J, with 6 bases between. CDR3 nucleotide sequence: TGTGCCAGCAGCTCGCGCGATTCACCCCTCCACTTT. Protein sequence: CASSSRDSPLHF.

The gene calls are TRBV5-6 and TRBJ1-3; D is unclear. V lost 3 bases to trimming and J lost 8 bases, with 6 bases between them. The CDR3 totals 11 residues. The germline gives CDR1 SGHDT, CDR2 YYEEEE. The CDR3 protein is CASSSYDTIYF. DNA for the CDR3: TGTGCCAGCAGCTCCTACGACACCATATATTTT.

CDR3 loop: CASSSQGLRKEKLFF. The CDR3 DNA follows: TGTGCCAGCAGTAGTCAGGGGCTCAGAAAAGAAAAACTGTTTTTT. This chain links TRBV27 with TRBJ1-4; a possible D gene is TRBD1 (6 bases). Germline V gene data show CDR1 as MNHEY and CDR2 as SMNVEV (reference sequence). The CDR3 is 15 amino acids. V was clipped by 5 bases and J by 8 bases, with 18 bases between them.

CDR3 in DNA: TGTGCCACCAGGGGGCTTTTATCCGGGGAGCTGTTTTTT. It yields the protein CATRGLLSGELFF. The chain couples TRBV15 to TRBJ2-2, with D possibly matching TRBD1 (5 bases). Germline CDR1 and CDR2: LNHNV and YYDKDF (reference sequence). Trimming stripped 6 bases from V and 6 bases from J, with 11 bases between. This CDR3 comprises 13 residues.

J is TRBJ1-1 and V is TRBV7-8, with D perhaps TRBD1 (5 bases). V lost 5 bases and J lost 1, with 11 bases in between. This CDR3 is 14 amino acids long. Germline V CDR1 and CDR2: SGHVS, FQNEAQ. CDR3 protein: CASSPGGRNTEAFF. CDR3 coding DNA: TGTGCCAGCAGCCCGGGGGGAAGGAACACTGAAGCTTTCTTT.

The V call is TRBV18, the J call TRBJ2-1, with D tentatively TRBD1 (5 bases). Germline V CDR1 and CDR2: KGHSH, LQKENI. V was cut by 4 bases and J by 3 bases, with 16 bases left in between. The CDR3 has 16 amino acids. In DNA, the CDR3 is TGTGCCAGCTCACTGTCTGCAGGGCCCTTCTACAATGAGCAGTTCTTC. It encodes CASSLSAGPFYNEQFF.

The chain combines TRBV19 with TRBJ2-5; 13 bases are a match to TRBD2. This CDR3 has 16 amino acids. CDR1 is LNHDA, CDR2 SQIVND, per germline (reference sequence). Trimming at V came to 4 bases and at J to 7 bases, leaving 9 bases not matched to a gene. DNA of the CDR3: TGTGCCAGTAGTAGGGGACTAGCGGGAAAAACAGGGACCCAGTACTTC. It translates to CASSRGLAGKTGTQYF. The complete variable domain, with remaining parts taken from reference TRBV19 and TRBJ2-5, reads DGGITQSPKYLFRKEGQNVTLSCEQNLNHDAMYWYRQDPGQGLRLIYYSQIVNDFQKGDIAEGYSVSREKKESFPLTVTSAQKNPTAFYLCASSRGLAGKTGTQYFGPGTRLLVL.

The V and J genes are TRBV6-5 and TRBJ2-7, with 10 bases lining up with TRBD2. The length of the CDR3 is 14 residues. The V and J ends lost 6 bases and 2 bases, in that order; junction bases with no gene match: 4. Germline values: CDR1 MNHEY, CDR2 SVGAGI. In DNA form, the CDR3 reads TGTGCCAGCAGGCAACTAGCGGGGACCTACGAGCAGTACTTC. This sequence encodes CASRQLAGTYEQYF.

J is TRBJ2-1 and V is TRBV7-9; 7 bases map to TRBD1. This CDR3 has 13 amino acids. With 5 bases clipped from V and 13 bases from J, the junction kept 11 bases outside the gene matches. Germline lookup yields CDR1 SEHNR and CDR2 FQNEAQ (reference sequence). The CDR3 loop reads CASSPLDRLDQFF. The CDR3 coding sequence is TGTGCCAGCAGCCCACTGGACAGGTTGGACCAGTTCTTC.

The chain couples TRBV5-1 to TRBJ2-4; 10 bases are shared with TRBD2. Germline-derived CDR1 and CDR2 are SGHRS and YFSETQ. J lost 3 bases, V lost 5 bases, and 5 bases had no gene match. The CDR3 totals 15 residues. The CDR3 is CASRPWTSGKNIQYF. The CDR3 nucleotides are TGCGCCAGCAGACCTTGGACTAGCGGCAAAAACATTCAGTACTTC.

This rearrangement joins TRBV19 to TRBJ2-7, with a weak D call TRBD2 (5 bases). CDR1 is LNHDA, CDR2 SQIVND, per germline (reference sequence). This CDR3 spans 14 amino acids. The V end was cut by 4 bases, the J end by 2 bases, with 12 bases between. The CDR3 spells CASSTPGSPYEQYF. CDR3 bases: TGTGCCAGTAGTACTCCGGGGTCCCCCTACGAGCAGTACTTC.